This T cell receptor (beta chain) was sequenced in a study of cytomegalovirus exposure and HLA in healthy donors (dated by TCRdb to about 2017). Background on the whole study: According to an earlier analysis of several hundred of the donors, roughly 180 million T cells yielded over 100 million unique TCR beta sequences and approximately 300 Gb of sequence data. Both class I and class II loci were covered by HLA typing, at four-digit resolution. To predict cytomegalovirus infection status, the study combined high-throughput TCR immunosequencing, statistical association of individual TCRs with disease status, and machine learning. The study used immunosequencing to profile the T cell repertoires of 600 to 850 subjects and linked those repertoires to cytomegalovirus serostatus. Every repertoire in the discovery cohort had been generated on one and the same sequencing platform. In addition to the first cohort of 500 to 850 subjects, a separate validation cohort of 120 different subjects was used. Genome-wide SNP genotypes for about 65% of the roughly 670 donors were used in a later genetic analysis, which treated that subset as a discovery cohort. An earlier analysis of several hundred of the donors applied high-throughput TCR beta sequencing to assess whether each TCR beta V gene segment acted as functional or pseudogenic. Rather than using new phenotypic data, the later analysis identified candidate immune exposures from TCR beta sequences and from how often those sequences occurred across donors. Typing coverage varied by locus: roughly 620-630 donors for A, B, C, DRB1 and DQB1; approximately 500 for DQA1; more than 600 for DPA1; approximately 470 for DPB1. The aim of the study was to test whether cataloging public T cell receptors could identify signatures of past pathogen exposure. A handful of DR-DQ haplotypes were handled as single units for association and clustering because linkage in the cohort was strong. Donor age, sex, ethnicity and CMV serostatus were compiled together with the repertoire data. About 300 gigabases of sequencing data and 78 million or so unique TCR sequences were included in an early release covering around 650 HLA-typed donors. A later analysis re-examined previously published TCR beta repertoires from several hundred donors and added high-resolution HLA genotyping to investigate patterns of TCR occurrence. The genetic ancestry cluster associated with self-reported Caucasian donors included approximately 85% of the roughly 400 genotyped donors. On average, around 240,000 unique TCR beta nucleotide sequences were sequenced per donor among about 400 genotyped donors of the cohort, with approximately 18% of those sequences being non-productive. General study outcomes and caveats: The sequencing pipeline was judged likely to have produced a cluster of highly shared sequence variants as a technical artifact. Only TCR beta chains were sequenced in this cohort, and the absence of alpha or paired-chain data limited detectable features. Because some donors lacked HLA typing at each locus, the association tests relied only on the typed subset. A few of the identified cytomegalovirus-associated TCR beta chains were confirmed in vitro to be specific for cytomegalovirus antigens. Because counts were too low, some 17 rarely observed V segments, including chromosome 9 orphons, were left out of the earlier analysis of a few hundred of the donors. Because the 87-base-pair reads could not distinguish some IMGT-functional V segments, including TRBV6-2 and TRBV6-3, those segments were excluded. CMV serostatus was the only immune exposure information available for the cohort. In an earlier analysis of 587 of the donors, most TCR beta V segments appeared in productive rearrangements about 87% or about 30% of the time, broadly matching IMGT annotations. Linkage disequilibrium might explain the correlated functional status among segregating V segments, but an unknown experimental factor could not be excluded. Presence/absence analyses assumed roughly uniform sequencing depth across donors, an assumption that may not hold. The authors suggested that the approach could potentially be extended to other disease states and immunological phenotypes. In a later genetic analysis, fewer N-insertions in productive TCRs were reported among donors in an Asian-associated ancestry cluster than the approximately 710-donor mean. According to a later analysis, TCR association rates differed among HLA loci, with DRB1 alleles showing the most associated TCRs and HLA-C alleles showing the fewest. The classifier was reported to diagnose cytomegalovirus status with high specificity and sensitivity in both the original and validation cohorts. A total of 164 TCR beta chains were listed by the study as associated with cytomegalovirus. At a false discovery rate of 0.05, a later analysis linked some 17,000 TCR beta sequences to specific HLA alleles. In a later analysis, HLA-associated TCR beta chains were found to be more clonally expanded and to have lower generation probabilities than equally common non-associated chains. In a later analysis, several top co-occurrence clusters were reported to appear linked to parvovirus B19, influenza, CMV and Epstein-Barr virus. Strong co-occurrence of HLA alleles, especially DR and DQ, made assigning TCR associations to individual alleles difficult. In a later analysis, most CMV-associated TCR beta chains were found to appear HLA-restricted, with HLA associations seemingly driven largely by CMV exposure. An association between a missense DCLRE1C variant and V-gene and J-gene trimming of TCR beta chains was found in a later genetic analysis and replicated in an independent cohort. A further reported finding was that TCR beta sequences accurately predicted the HLA-A and HLA-B alleles for most subjects in the first cohort. Across donors, most TCR sequences were observed very rarely, whereas some public TCRs were present in many individuals.

Trimming removed 1 base from V and 1 base from J, leaving 13 bases between the germline ends. CDR1 MGHDK and CDR2 SYGVNS are derived from the germline V gene. CDR3 length: 16 amino acids, cysteine to phenylalanine. Left in the record is the CDR3 DNA by itself, 48 bases read in frame from the first base. This clone was counted only a few times. This clone's antigen is unknown. Base qualities were left out, and no much larger clone turns up one base away. In total, over 600 healthy bone marrow donors made up the cohort. All cohort members were sampled while nominally healthy, although unrecorded immune exposures were likely present. The donor was CMV seronegative and was included in the group of 352 seronegative cohort members. Every donor gave a peripheral blood sample, and the peripheral blood mononuclear cells from that sample were used for TCR beta sequencing. The Qiagen DNeasy Blood Extraction Kit was used to extract genomic DNA from the blood cell samples.

The library was obtained by the immunoSEQ multiplex PCR assay. For the multiplex PCR, a mixture combining 60 forward primers for TCR Vbeta segments and 13 reverse primers for TCR Jbeta segments was used. The CDR3 region of rearranged TCR beta genes was amplified from genomic DNA by a multiplex PCR assay. The Illumina HiSeq System was used to sequence the amplified TCR beta libraries as 87-base-pair reads. On the study's bioinformatics: A later analysis tallied roughly 76 million unique TCR beta chains across the 610 or so repertoires, and approximately 11 million of those chains were shared by two or more donors. To remove PCR and sequencing errors, raw reads were error-corrected and collapsed into unique sequences using a nearest-neighbor algorithm that merged closely related sequences. To assign V, D and J gene segments, CDR3 sequences were aligned to IMGT reference sequences. For a sequence to be retained, a match of at least six nucleotides to both a V gene segment and a J gene segment was required. A rearrangement counted as productive if the CDR3 had no stop codons and remained in frame with V and J, and every other rearrangement counted as non-productive. CDR3 was defined according to IMGT convention as the region running from the second conserved V-encoded cysteine to the conserved J-encoded phenylalanine. The earlier analysis of approximately 500 of the donors excluded sequences that lacked an unambiguous match to a single V gene segment. An earlier analysis of several hundred of the donors classified V segments as functional when productive rearrangements were above 56.7% and as segregating when the standard deviation between donors was above 5%. A statistical classification framework was developed to diagnose cytomegalovirus status using the catalog of TCR beta chain sequences. A later analysis assigned V and J genes by comparing TCR nucleotide sequences with IMGT/GENE-DB human TR gene sequences. In a later analysis, CDR3 sequences and most-parsimonious VDJ recombination scenarios were assigned using the TCRdist pipeline. In a later analysis, every TCR beta chain was defined by the combination of its CDR3 amino acid sequence and its V-gene family, and reads without a unique V-gene family were dropped. A later analysis removed roughly 590 highly shared, low-generation-probability nucleotide sequences to deal with suspected cross-contamination and a sequencing artifact. For each public chain, a later analysis derived a clonal expansion index from normalized ranks of inferred template counts within each repertoire. In a later analysis, generation probabilities were computed with a VDJ recombination model fitted to out-of-frame rearrangements, and the resulting probabilities were checked against IGoR. In a later analysis, hypergeometric tests were used to score TCR-TCR, TCR-HLA and TCR-CMV co-occurrence, with a repertoire-size bias correction applied to TCR pairs. To estimate false discovery rates, a later analysis permuted the HLA or CMV assignments 20 times. In a later analysis, co-occurring TCRs were grouped using DBSCAN, with TCRdist sequence similarity added in when clustering inside HLA-allele-positive subsets. Repertoires with fewer than 30,000 or more than 120,000 public chains were left out of co-occurrence clustering, as were five repertoires with anomalous nucleotide sharing. The table comes from immuneACCESS by way of TCRdb, which keeps in-frame sequences with V and J called. Part of the clones is missing from these tables; in studies checked, under half for an unresolved V gene and the rest for unknown reasons. V, J and clone size derive from that table, while D and trimming were established from the DNA sequence. The table for this sample lists roughly 120,000 clones; roughly 14% of them were counted only once. The ten largest account for under 2.5% of the sample.

What was sequenced was PBMCs. The source of this sequence is a woman aged 18 to 35 in good health and CMV-seronegative. The chain is encoded by TRBV25-1 joined to TRBJ1-1; 5 matching bases give a weak D call of TRBD1. The DNA reads TGTGCCAGCAGTGAATCAAGGGGATCGGCGAACACTGAAGCTTTCTTT. It translates to CASSESRGSANTEAFF.